Listed below are T cell receptor beta chains from one sample, sequenced in a study of T cell responses to AZD1222 COVID-19 vaccine. This table comes from immunoSEQ multiplex PCR, and its TCRdb copy is limited to in-frame clones, with some not included. Here the sample spans about 60,000 clones, 86% being singletons. The material was peripheral blood, obtained 28 days after the second AZD1222 dose. The receptor set was obtained from an adult who received the AZD1222 COVID-19 vaccine. CDR3s include the opening cysteine and the closing phenylalanine or tryptophan. The D gene is left open where the match is weak. Size is stated for part of the rows, as once, few or many counts, or as a class when the clone is expanded.

CDR3 length: 16
V gene: TRBV5-6
D gene: -
clone size: -
J gene: TRBJ2-2
CDR3 DNA: TGTGCCAGCAGCTTGATTGGGGTTCGGGACACCGGGGAGCTGTTTTTT
CDR3 protein: CASSLIGVRDTGELFF

CDR3 length: 15
V gene: TRBV6-5
D gene: TRBD1
clone size: -
J gene: TRBJ1-4
CDR3 DNA: TGTGCCAGCAGCCTCCAACCGGGACAGCCCGAAAAACTGTTTTTT
CDR3 protein: CASSLQPGQPEKLFF

CDR3 length: 14
V gene: TRBV30
D gene: -
clone size: few
J gene: TRBJ2-7
CDR3 DNA: TGTGCCTGGAGTGTATTTTCTAGGCGTGCCGAGCAGTACTTC
CDR3 protein: CAWSVFSRRAEQYF

CDR3 length: 17
V gene: TRBV28
D gene: -
clone size: once
J gene: TRBJ2-1
CDR3 DNA: TGTGCCCACGGGGGTAGGGCGCGGAGACTGACATACAATGAGCAGTTCTTC
CDR3 protein: CAHGGRARRLTYNEQFF

CDR3 length: 15
V gene: TRBV15
D gene: -
clone size: -
J gene: TRBJ1-2
CDR3 DNA: TGTGCCACCAGCAGAGGGAGGCTGACCAACTATGGCTACACCTTC
CDR3 protein: CATSRGRLTNYGYTF

CDR3 length: 15
V gene: TRBV6-1
D gene: TRBD1
clone size: -
J gene: TRBJ1-2
CDR3 DNA: TGTGCCAGCAGTGAATGGGGACAGCCCTTTTTTGGCTACACCTTC
CDR3 protein: CASSEWGQPFFGYTF

CDR3 length: 14
V gene: TRBV5-1
D gene: TRBD2
clone size: -
J gene: TRBJ2-1
CDR3 DNA: TGCGCCAGCAGCTTAGGGACTAGCGGGGATGAGCAGTTCTTC
CDR3 protein: CASSLGTSGDEQFF

CDR3 length: 14
V gene: TRBV28
D gene: TRBD1
clone size: -
J gene: TRBJ2-7
CDR3 DNA: TGTGCCAGCAGGGCCGGGACAGGGTTTTTCGAGCAGTACTTC
CDR3 protein: CASRAGTGFFEQYF

CDR3 length: 14
V gene: TRBV5-4
D gene: -
clone size: -
J gene: TRBJ1-1
CDR3 DNA: TGTGCCAGCAGCTTGAAACAGGCCGACACTGAAGCTTTCTTT
CDR3 protein: CASSLKQADTEAFF

CDR3 length: 15
V gene: TRBV12-5
D gene: -
clone size: -
J gene: TRBJ1-1
CDR3 DNA: TGTGCTAGTGGTTTGGAAACGGGATTTAACACTGAAGCTTTCTTT
CDR3 protein: CASGLETGFNTEAFF

CDR3 length: 13
V gene: TRBV28
D gene: TRBD1
clone size: -
J gene: TRBJ1-2
CDR3 DNA: TGTGCCAGCAGACCACAGGGGGCTGGTGGCTACACCTTC
CDR3 protein: CASRPQGAGGYTF

CDR3 length: 17
V gene: TRBV7-2
D gene: TRBD2
clone size: -
J gene: TRBJ2-2
CDR3 DNA: TGTGCCAGCAGCCCGACGGGACTAGCGGGGGACACCGGGGAGCTGTTTTTT
CDR3 protein: CASSPTGLAGDTGELFF

CDR3 length: 16
V gene: TRBV5-8
D gene: TRBD1
clone size: once
J gene: TRBJ2-4
CDR3 DNA: TGTGCCAGCAGACTGACAGGGACCTTATCCAAAAACATTCAGTACTTC
CDR3 protein: CASRLTGTLSKNIQYF

CDR3 length: 13
V gene: TRBV6-5
D gene: -
clone size: -
J gene: TRBJ2-7
CDR3 DNA: TGTGCCAGCAAATCGACACGATCCTACGAGCAGTACTTC
CDR3 protein: CASKSTRSYEQYF

CDR3 length: 12
V gene: TRBV5-1
D gene: -
clone size: -
J gene: TRBJ2-1
CDR3 DNA: TGCGCCAGCAGCTTGATTTTCAATGAGCAGTTCTTC
CDR3 protein: CASSLIFNEQFF

CDR3 length: 13
V gene: TRBV28
D gene: -
clone size: -
J gene: TRBJ1-5
CDR3 DNA: TGTGCCAGCAGTTTAGTCACCGCAAGGCCCCAGCATTTT
CDR3 protein: CASSLVTARPQHF

CDR3 length: 16
V gene: TRBV4-1
D gene: -
clone size: -
J gene: TRBJ1-5
CDR3 DNA: TGCGCCAGCAGCCAAGACCCAGGGCAGTATTATCAGCCCCAGCATTTT
CDR3 protein: CASSQDPGQYYQPQHF

CDR3 length: 12
V gene: TRBV12-3/TRBV12-4
D gene: -
clone size: -
J gene: TRBJ1-5
CDR3 DNA: TGTGCCAGCAGTTTAGCGAATCAGCCCCAGCATTTT
CDR3 protein: CASSLANQPQHF

CDR3 length: 13
V gene: TRBV19
D gene: TRBD1
clone size: -
J gene: TRBJ1-6
CDR3 DNA: TGTGCCACTATGGGACAGCCAGGTTCACCCCTCCACTTT
CDR3 protein: CATMGQPGSPLHF

CDR3 length: 12
V gene: TRBV6-5
D gene: -
clone size: -
J gene: TRBJ1-3
CDR3 DNA: TGTGCCAGCAGCGGGTCTGGAAACACCATATATTTT
CDR3 protein: CASSGSGNTIYF

CDR3 length: 13
V gene: TRBV5-6
D gene: -
clone size: -
J gene: TRBJ2-5
CDR3 DNA: TGTGCCAGCAGCAGGGGGTTTCAAGAGACCCAGTACTTC
CDR3 protein: CASSRGFQETQYF

CDR3 length: 12
V gene: TRBV10-3
D gene: -
clone size: -
J gene: TRBJ2-1
CDR3 DNA: TGTGCCATCAGTGACCCTCTAGGGGAGCAGTTCTTC
CDR3 protein: CAISDPLGEQFF

CDR3 length: 13
V gene: TRBV30
D gene: -
clone size: -
J gene: TRBJ1-2
CDR3 DNA: TGTGCCTGCCCGAGACAGTCGAACTATGGCTACACCTTC
CDR3 protein: CACPRQSNYGYTF